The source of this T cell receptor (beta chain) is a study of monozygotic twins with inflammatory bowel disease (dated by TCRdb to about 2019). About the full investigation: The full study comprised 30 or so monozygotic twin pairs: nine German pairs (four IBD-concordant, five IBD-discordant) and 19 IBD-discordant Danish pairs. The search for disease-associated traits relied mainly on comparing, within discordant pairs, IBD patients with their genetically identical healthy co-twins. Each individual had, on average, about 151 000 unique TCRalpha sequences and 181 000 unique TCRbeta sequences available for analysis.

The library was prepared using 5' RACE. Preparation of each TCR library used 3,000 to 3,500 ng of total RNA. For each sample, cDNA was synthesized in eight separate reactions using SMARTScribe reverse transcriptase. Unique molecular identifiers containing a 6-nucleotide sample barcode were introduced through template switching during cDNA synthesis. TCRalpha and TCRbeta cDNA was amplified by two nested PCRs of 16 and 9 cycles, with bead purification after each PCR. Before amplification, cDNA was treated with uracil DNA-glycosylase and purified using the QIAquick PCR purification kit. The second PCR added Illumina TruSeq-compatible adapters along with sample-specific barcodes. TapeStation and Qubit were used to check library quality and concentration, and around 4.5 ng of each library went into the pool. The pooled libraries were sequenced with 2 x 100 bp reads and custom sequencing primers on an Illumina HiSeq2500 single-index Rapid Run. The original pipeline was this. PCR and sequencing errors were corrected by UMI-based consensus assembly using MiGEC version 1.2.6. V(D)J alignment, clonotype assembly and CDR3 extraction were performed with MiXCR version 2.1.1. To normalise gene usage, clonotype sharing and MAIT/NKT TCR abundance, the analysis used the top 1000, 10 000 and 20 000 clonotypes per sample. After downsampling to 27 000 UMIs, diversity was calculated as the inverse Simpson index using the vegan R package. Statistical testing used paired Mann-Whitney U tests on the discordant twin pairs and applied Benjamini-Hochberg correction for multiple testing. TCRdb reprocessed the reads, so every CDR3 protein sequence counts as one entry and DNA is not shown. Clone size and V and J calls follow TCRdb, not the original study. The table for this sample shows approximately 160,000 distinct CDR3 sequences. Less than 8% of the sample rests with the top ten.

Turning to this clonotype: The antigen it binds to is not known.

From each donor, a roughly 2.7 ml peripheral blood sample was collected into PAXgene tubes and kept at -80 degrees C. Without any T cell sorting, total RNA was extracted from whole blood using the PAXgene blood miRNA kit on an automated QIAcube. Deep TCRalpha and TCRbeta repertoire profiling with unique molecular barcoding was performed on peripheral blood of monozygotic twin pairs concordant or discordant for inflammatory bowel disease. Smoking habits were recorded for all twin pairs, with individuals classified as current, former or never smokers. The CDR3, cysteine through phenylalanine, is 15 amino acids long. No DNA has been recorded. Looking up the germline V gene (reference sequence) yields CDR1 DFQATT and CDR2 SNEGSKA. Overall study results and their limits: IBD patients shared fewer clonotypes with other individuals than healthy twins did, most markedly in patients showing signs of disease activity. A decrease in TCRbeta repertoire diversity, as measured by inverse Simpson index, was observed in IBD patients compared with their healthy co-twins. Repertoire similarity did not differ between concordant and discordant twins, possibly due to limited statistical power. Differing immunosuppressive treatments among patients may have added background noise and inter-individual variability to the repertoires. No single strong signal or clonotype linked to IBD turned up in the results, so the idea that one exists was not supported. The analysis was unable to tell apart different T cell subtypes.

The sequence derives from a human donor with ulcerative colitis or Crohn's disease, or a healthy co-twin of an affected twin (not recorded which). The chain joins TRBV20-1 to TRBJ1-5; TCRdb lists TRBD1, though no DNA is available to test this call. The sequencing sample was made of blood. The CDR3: CSARGQAYSNQPQHF.